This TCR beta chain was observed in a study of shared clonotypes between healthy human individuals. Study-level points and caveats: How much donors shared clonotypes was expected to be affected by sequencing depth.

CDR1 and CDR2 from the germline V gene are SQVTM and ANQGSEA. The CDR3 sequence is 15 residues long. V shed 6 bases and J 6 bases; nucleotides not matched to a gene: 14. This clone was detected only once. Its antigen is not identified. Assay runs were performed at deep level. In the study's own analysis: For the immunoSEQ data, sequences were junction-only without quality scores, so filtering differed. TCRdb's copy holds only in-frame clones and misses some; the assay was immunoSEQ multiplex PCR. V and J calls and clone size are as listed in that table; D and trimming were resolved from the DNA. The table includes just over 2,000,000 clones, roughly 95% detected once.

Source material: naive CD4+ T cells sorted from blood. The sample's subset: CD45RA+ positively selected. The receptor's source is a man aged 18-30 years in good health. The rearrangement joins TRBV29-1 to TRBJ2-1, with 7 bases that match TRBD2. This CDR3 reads CSVASGGPLSNEQFF. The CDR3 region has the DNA TGCAGCGTGGCTAGCGGTGGCCCCCTGAGCAATGAGCAGTTCTTC.